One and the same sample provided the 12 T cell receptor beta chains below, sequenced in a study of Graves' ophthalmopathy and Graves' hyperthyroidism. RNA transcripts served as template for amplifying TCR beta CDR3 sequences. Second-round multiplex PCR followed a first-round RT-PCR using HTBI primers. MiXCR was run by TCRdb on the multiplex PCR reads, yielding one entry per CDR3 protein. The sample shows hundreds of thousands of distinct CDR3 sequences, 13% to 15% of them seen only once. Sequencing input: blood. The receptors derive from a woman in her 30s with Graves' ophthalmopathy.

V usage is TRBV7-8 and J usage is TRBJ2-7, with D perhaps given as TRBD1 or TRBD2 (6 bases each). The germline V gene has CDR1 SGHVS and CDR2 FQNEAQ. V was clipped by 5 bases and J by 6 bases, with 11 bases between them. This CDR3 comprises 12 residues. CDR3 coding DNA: TGTGCCAGCAGCGTGGGGGGCGGCGAGCAGTACTTC. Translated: CASSVGGGEQYF.

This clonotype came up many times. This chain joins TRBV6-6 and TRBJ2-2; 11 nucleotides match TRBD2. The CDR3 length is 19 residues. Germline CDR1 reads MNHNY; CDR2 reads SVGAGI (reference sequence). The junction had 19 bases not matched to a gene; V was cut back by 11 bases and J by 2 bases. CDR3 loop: CASNRGRRLAGRNTGELFF. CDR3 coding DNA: TGTGCCTCCAACCGGGGGAGACGACTAGCGGGACGAAACACCGGGGAGCTGTTTTTT.

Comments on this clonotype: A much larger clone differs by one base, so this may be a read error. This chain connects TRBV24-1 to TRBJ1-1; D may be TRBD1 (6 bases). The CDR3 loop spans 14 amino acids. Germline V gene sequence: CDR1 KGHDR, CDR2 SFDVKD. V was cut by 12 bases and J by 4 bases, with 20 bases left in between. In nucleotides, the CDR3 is TGTGCCTCTCGGCCACGGGACATGAGCACTGAAGCTTTCTTT. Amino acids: CASRPRDMSTEAFF.

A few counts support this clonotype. CDR3 in DNA: TGTGCCAGCAGTGAAATGGGGGGAAATCAGCCCCAGCATTTT. This translates into CASSEMGGNQPQHF. This chain joins TRBV2 and TRBJ1-5; D might be TRBD1 (5 bases). Looked up from germline, CDR1 is SNHLY and CDR2 is FYNNEI. Between the trimmed V and J ends, which lost 2 bases and 4 bases, there was a span of 9 bases. The CDR3 consists of 14 residues. Together with reference TRBV2 and TRBJ1-5, the CDR3 gives the full variable domain: EPEVTQTPSHQVTQMGQEVILRCVPISNHLYFYWYRQILGQKVEFLVSFYNNEISEKSEIFDDQFSVERPDGSNFTLKIRSTKLEDSAMYFCASSEMGGNQPQHFGDGTRLSIL.

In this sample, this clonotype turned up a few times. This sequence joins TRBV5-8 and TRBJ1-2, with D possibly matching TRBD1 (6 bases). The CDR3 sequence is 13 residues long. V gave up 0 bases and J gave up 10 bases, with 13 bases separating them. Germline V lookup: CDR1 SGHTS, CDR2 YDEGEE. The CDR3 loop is CASSLGPGQVYTF. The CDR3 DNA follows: TGTGCCAGCAGCTTGGGACCGGGACAAGTCTACACCTTC.

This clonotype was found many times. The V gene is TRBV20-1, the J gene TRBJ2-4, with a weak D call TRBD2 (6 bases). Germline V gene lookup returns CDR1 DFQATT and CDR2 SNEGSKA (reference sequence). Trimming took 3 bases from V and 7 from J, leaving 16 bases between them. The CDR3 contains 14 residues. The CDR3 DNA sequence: TGCAGTGCTAGCGACCGACTAGTCTTCAACATTCAGTACTTC. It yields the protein CSASDRLVFNIQYF.

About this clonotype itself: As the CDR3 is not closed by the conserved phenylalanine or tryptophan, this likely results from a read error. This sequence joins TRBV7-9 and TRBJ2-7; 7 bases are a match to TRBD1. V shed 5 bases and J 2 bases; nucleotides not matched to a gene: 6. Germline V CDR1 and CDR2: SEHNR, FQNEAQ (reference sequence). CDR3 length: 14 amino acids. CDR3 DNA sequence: TGTGCCAGCAGCCCCCGGGACAGAGCCTACGAGCAGTACTAC. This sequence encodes CASSPRDRAYEQYY.

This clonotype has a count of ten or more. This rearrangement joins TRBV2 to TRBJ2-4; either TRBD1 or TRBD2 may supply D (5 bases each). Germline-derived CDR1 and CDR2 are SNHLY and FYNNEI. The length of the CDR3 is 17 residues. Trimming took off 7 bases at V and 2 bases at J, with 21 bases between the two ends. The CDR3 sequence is CASTLEGWAGSKNIQYF. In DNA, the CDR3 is TGTGCCAGCACCCTCGAGGGGTGGGCGGGTTCCAAAAACATTCAGTACTTC.

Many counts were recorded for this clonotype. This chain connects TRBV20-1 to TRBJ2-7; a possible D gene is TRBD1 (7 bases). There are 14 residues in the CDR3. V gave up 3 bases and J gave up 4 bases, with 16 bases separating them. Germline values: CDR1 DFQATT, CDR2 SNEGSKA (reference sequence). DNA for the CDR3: TGCAGTGCTAGTCAGGAGGGGGCAACGTACGAGCAGTACTTC. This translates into CSASQEGATYEQYF.

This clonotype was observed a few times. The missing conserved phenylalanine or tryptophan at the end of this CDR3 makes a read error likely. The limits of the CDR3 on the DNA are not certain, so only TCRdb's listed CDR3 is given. CDR3 in amino acids: CAISDRGQGFKI. V usage is TRBV10-3 and J usage is TRBJ1-2; the table's D gene call, TRBD1, was not cross checked with the DNA. Looked up from germline, CDR1 is ENHRY and CDR2 is SYGVKD. The CDR3 length equals 12 residues, ends included.

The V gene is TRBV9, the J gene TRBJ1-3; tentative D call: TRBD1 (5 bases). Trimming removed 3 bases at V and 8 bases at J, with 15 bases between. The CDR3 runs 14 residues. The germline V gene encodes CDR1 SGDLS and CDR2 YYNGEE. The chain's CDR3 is CASSAGTLGDTIYF. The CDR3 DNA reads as TGTGCCAGCAGCGCCGGGACGCTCGGGGACACCATATATTTT.

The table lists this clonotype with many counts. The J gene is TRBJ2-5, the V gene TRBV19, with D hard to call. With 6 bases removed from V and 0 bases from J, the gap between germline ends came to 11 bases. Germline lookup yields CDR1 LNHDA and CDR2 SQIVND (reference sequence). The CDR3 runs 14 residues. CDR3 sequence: CASRRSSNQETQYF. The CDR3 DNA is TGTGCCAGTAGACGATCTTCTAACCAAGAGACCCAGTACTTC.